One sample yielded the 8 T cell receptor beta chains listed below, sequenced in a study of identical twins. MiXCR was run by TCRdb on the 5' RACE reads, yielding one entry per CDR3 protein. The table has approximately 210,000 distinct CDR3 sequences, roughly 7.1% seen once. The same data also went into a second study, on T cells expressing NK-cell markers.

What was sequenced was CD8+ T cells sorted from blood. The receptors come from a woman aged 18-29 years in good health.

Here the CDR3 reads CASSYGPGAGETQYF. Written as DNA, the CDR3 is TGTGCCAGCAGTTACGGGCCGGGAGCCGGGGAGACCCAGTACTTC. This sequence joins TRBV6-5 and TRBJ2-5; a possible D gene is TRBD2 (6 bases). CDR3 length equals 15 residues. Trimming removed 2 bases at V and 5 bases at J, with 15 bases between. Germline loops: CDR1 MNHEY, CDR2 SVGAGI.

Many counts were recorded for this clonotype. J is TRBJ2-1 and V is TRBV6-2 or TRBV6-3, with D hard to call. The CDR3 spans 11 residues. The V and J ends lost 4 bases and 12 bases respectively, with 10 bases between them. Germline-derived CDR1 and CDR2 are MNHEY and SVGEGT. The CDR3 protein is CASSSVVRQFF. In DNA, the CDR3 is TGTGCCAGCAGTTCTGTGGTTAGGCAGTTCTTC.

This clonotype occurred many times. The chain employs TRBV27 and TRBJ2-7; maybe TRBD2 (6 bases). Trimming left V 5 bases short and J 1 base short, with 15 bases between. There are 15 residues in the CDR3. Germline V gives CDR1 MNHEY, CDR2 SMNVEV (reference sequence). CDR3 sequence: CASSLTTGVSYEQYF. The DNA of the CDR3 is TGTGCCAGCAGTCTAACCACGGGGGTTTCCTACGAGCAGTACTTC.

This clonotype has at least ten counts. The chain links TRBV5-1 to TRBJ1-5; D possibly corresponds to TRBD1 (6 bases). The CDR3 totals 15 residues. The germline CDR1 and CDR2 sequences are SGHRS and YFSETQ. V lost 0 bases and J 7 bases, leaving 14 bases between the germline ends. The CDR3, as DNA: TGCGCCAGCAGCTTGGGGGGGGCGTTGGGGCAGCCCCAGCATTTT. It specifies CASSLGGALGQPQHF.

This clonotype has only a few counts. This sequence joins TRBV20-1 and TRBJ2-7; 7 nucleotides line up with TRBD1. This CDR3 contains 13 residues. Unmatched junction bases numbered 3, after V lost 2 bases and J lost 2 bases. From germline, CDR1 is DFQATT and CDR2 SNEGSKA (reference sequence). The CDR3 bases are TGCAGTGCTAGATGGGACAGCCCCTACGAGCAGTACTTC. Translating it yields CSARWDSPYEQYF.

The chain carries TRBV6-5 and TRBJ2-3; D call uncertain. Trimming pared 3 bases from V and 2 bases from J, leaving 15 bases between. CDR1 and CDR2 from the germline V gene are MNHEY and SVGAGI. The CDR3 is 16 residues long. Here the CDR3 DNA reads TGTGCCAGCAGTTATTTGACCTACCCTTTCACAGATACGCAGTATTTT. Encoded protein: CASSYLTYPFTDTQYF.

The sample holds a few counts of this clonotype. The rearrangement links TRBV28 to TRBJ2-7, with 10 bases lining up with TRBD1. The J segment lost 3 bases and the V segment lost 8 bases, leaving 16 bases of the junction unmatched. Germline V gene sequence: CDR1 MDHEN, CDR2 SYDVKM. This CDR3 is 17 amino acids long. CDR3 coding DNA: TGTGCCAGCGGACGGCACACGCGGGACAGGGGACTCTACGAGCAGTACTTC. Protein product: CASGRHTRDRGLYEQYF.

The table lists this clonotype with a few counts. This chain joins TRBV7-9 and TRBJ1-1; the D gene is possibly TRBD1 (5 bases). Per the germline V gene, CDR1 is SEHNR and CDR2 is FQNEAQ (reference sequence). This CDR3 is built from 16 residues. Trimming stripped 1 base from V and 0 bases from J, with 12 bases between. The CDR3 nucleotides read TGTGCCAGCAGCTTAGTACTCAGGGCCTTGAACACTGAAGCTTTCTTT. Its translation: CASSLVLRALNTEAFF.